A selection of T cell receptor beta chains follows, all from one sample in a study of T cells in Graves' hyperthyroidism and ophthalmopathy. TCRdb re-called the multiplex PCR reads with MiXCR, one entry per CDR3 protein. The sample gives 200,000 to 300,000 distinct CDR3 sequences, roughly 15% of which show up once; more than 25% is in the top ten. Sample: blood. These TCRs come from a woman younger than 30 with Graves' ophthalmopathy. Both conserved end residues are part of each CDR3.

>TRBV20-1
CSASKPNTGELFF
>TRBV2
CARTSMGRQFF
>TRBV11-2
CASSPLTANTGELFF
>TRBV19
CASTQNPISGNTIYF
>TRBV28
CASNPTVRTSGLRETQYF
>TRBV3-1
CASSQGEVNQPQHF
>TRBV27
CASSLGRLANYGYTF
>TRBV28
CASSFTGQVGPEQYF
>TRBV7-9
CASSPQGQMNTGELFF
>TRBV11-2
CASSPSRTASTDTQYF
>TRBV3-1
CASSQGDRNSPLHF
>TRBV7-3
CASSLASTGELFF
>TRBV20-1
CSAGGSYNEQFF
>TRBV20-1
CSARMDGNQPQHF
>TRBV12-3/TRBV12-4
CASSLLGTGLDEQYF
>TRBV5-1
CASSPTGQGNYGYTF
>TRBV4-3
CASSQGRQWGNTIYF
>TRBV28
CASSLPGDVQPQHF
>TRBV12-3/TRBV12-4
CASRGGSGNEKLFF
>TRBV18
CASSPVGQGPSSSKNIQYF
>TRBV29-1
CSALRGANTEAFF
>TRBV9
CASSTGDNRGYTF
>TRBV6-1
CASSNRAQGTEKLFF
>TRBV28
CASSLRRGTSGGDEQYF
>TRBV6-1
CASTLDLSSYNEQFF
>TRBV28
CASREGDEQYF
>TRBV7-2
CASSSPVASGRSYNEQFF
>TRBV12-3/TRBV12-4
CASSVDGSSGNTIYF
>TRBV28
CASSLSAYEQYF
>TRBV18
CASSPQGRMNIQYF